The 24 T cell receptor beta chains below all came from one sample that was sequenced in a study of blood T cell repertoires in COVID-19. The repertoire was sequenced with immunoSEQ multiplex PCR; TCRdb's copy has only in-frame clones and lacks some. The sample has 150,000 to 200,000 clones; around 73% are singletons. Material: PBMCs or T cells enriched from blood (not recorded which). The receptors here all came from a woman in her 50s who had recovered from COVID-19.

The sample holds many counts of this clone. The rearrangement joins TRBV7-2 to TRBJ2-7; TRBD2 matches 12 bases. CDR1 is SGHTA and CDR2 is FQGNSA in the germline V gene. Trimming cost V 5 bases and J 6 bases; bases outside gene matches: 5. The CDR3 contains 14 residues. Here the CDR3 reads CASSPRLAGAEQYF. The CDR3 DNA reads TGTGCCAGCAGCCCTCGACTAGCGGGGGCCGAGCAGTACTTC.

This clone was seen a handful of times. The CDR3 region is CASSSDFNNEQFF. DNA of the CDR3: TGTGCCAGCAGTTCCGACTTTAACAATGAGCAGTTCTTC. The chain recombines TRBV12-3 or TRBV12-4 with TRBJ2-1; D is undetermined. The germline V and J ends were trimmed by 4 bases and 5 bases, with 9 bases remaining between them. The CDR3 covers 13 residues.

This chain uses TRBV25-1 with TRBJ2-2, with TRBD2 matching over 9 bases. The trim removed 5 bases at V and 4 bases at J, leaving 8 bases unmatched. Per germline, CDR1 MGHDK and CDR2 SYGVNS. CDR3 length: 16 amino acids. CDR3 DNA: TGTGCCAGCAGTTCTCAGCGGGAGGAAATCACCGGGGAGCTGTTTTTT. Its translation: CASSSQREEITGELFF.

The gene calls are TRBV5-1 and TRBJ1-3, with 7 bases aligning to TRBD1. The germline V gene has CDR1 SGHRS and CDR2 YFSETQ. V shed 4 bases and J 4 bases; nucleotides not matched to a gene: 11. This CDR3 region has 16 residues. In DNA form, the CDR3 reads TGCGCCAGCAGCCCGACAGGGCTTACTACCGGAAACACCATATATTTT. This translates into CASSPTGLTTGNTIYF.

The chain uses TRBV11-2 and TRBJ2-1; D possibly corresponds to TRBD2 (6 bases). V was shortened by 5 bases and J by 7 bases, with 15 bases between the two germline ends. The CDR3 runs 14 residues. The germline V gene encodes CDR1 SGHAT and CDR2 FQNNGV. The CDR3 here is CASSPGGALNEQFF. CDR3 DNA sequence: TGTGCCAGCAGCCCAGGAGGGGCCCTAAATGAGCAGTTCTTC.

The chain combines TRBV28 with TRBJ2-1, with a possible D match to TRBD2 (5 bases). V lost 8 bases and J 6 bases, leaving 17 bases between the germline ends. The CDR3 runs to 14 residues. From germline, CDR1 is MDHEN and CDR2 SYDVKM. CDR3 sequence reads: CASGWTGGINEQFF. CDR3 nucleotide sequence: TGTGCCAGCGGTTGGACTGGCGGTATCAATGAGCAGTTCTTC. Variable domain in full (rest from reference TRBV28 and TRBJ2-1): DVKVTQSSRYLVKRTGEKVFLECVQDMDHENMFWYRQDPGLGLRLIYFSYDVKMKEKGDIPEGYSVSREKKERFSLILESASTNQTSMYLCASGWTGGINEQFFGPGTRLTVL.

The V gene is TRBV29-1, the J gene TRBJ2-1; 8 bases align to TRBD1. This CDR3 has 13 amino acids. J gave up 4 bases and V 7 bases, and 6 bases lay outside the gene matches. In germline, CDR1 is SQVTM, CDR2 ANQGSEA. The CDR3 here is CSAAGGWYNEQFF. CDR3 nucleotide sequence: TGCAGCGCTGCAGGGGGCTGGTACAATGAGCAGTTCTTC.

The rearrangement joins TRBV7-9 to TRBJ1-1; TRBD1 matches at 9 bases. CDR3 length equals 15 residues. J was trimmed by 4 bases and V by 6 bases; bases with no gene match: 9. The germline V gene encodes CDR1 SEHNR and CDR2 FQNEAQ (reference sequence). CDR3 amino acids: CASSPPGQGFTEAFF. The CDR3 DNA reads as TGTGCCAGCAGTCCTCCGGGACAGGGTTTCACTGAAGCTTTCTTT. The full variable domain, rest sourced from reference TRBV7-9 and TRBJ1-1, is DTGVSQNPRHKITKRGQNVTFRCDPISEHNRLYWYRQTLGQGPEFLTYFQNEAQLEKSRLLSDRFSAERPKGSFSTLEIQRTEQGDSAMYLCASSPPGQGFTEAFFGQGTRLTVV.

V is TRBV9 and J is TRBJ2-1; D is undetermined. The CDR3 consists of 15 residues. V lost 6 bases and J 6 bases, leaving 19 bases between the germline ends. Germline CDR1 SGDLS, CDR2 YYNGEE. The CDR3 DNA follows: TGTGCCAGCAACGTCCAAGGCCACGGCGGCAATGAGCAGTTCTTC. It translates to CASNVQGHGGNEQFF.

The genes are TRBV14 and TRBJ2-3, with 11 bases that match TRBD2. The CDR3 consists of 17 residues. CDR1 is SGHDN and CDR2 is FVKESK in the germline V gene. With V trimmed by 4 bases and J by 2 bases, 8 bases remained unmatched. The CDR3 protein is CASSPVGLADYTDTQYF. In DNA, the CDR3 is TGTGCCAGCAGCCCAGTGGGACTAGCGGACTACACAGATACGCAGTATTTT. The full variable domain, rest sourced from reference TRBV14 and TRBJ2-3, is EAGVTQFPSHSVIEKGQTVTLRCDPISGHDNLYWYRRVMGKEIKFLLHFVKESKQDESGMPNNRFLAERTGGTYSTLKVQPAELEDSGVYFCASSPVGLADYTDTQYFGPGTRLTVL.

This clone showed up just once. The chain recombines TRBV7-3 with TRBJ2-5; D remains ambiguous. V lost 3 bases and J lost 4, with 15 bases in between. This CDR3 is built from 15 residues. Germline V gene sequence: CDR1 SGHTA, CDR2 FQGTGA. CDR3: CASSLTHAILETQYF. In DNA form, the CDR3 reads TGTGCCAGCAGCTTGACTCATGCCATTCTAGAGACCCAGTACTTC.

The chain uses TRBV6-2 or TRBV6-3 and TRBJ1-5; D gene unclear. The germline V and J ends were trimmed by 2 bases and 0 bases, with 5 bases remaining between them. Germline V gene data show CDR1 as MNHEY and CDR2 as SVGEGT. CDR3 length: 14 amino acids. CDR3 bases: TGTGCCAGCAGTTACGTCTATAGCAATCAGCCCCAGCATTTT. Protein product: CASSYVYSNQPQHF.

The V call is TRBV10-3, the J call TRBJ2-1, with 7 bases fitting TRBD1. Germline V gene lookup returns CDR1 ENHRY and CDR2 SYGVKD. The CDR3 length is 14 residues. Trimming took 5 bases from V and 9 from J; bases not matched to a gene: 10. This CDR3 is CAISQQDRAREQFF. The DNA for the CDR3 is TGTGCCATCAGTCAGCAAGACAGGGCGCGTGAGCAGTTCTTC.

This clone was observed a few times. This chain joins TRBV30 and TRBJ2-2; no firm D call. The germline CDR1 and CDR2 sequences are GTSNPN and SVGIG (reference sequence). The CDR3 consists of 13 residues. Trimming took off 2 bases at V and 4 bases at J, with 8 bases between the two ends. The CDR3 sequence is CAWSKLLTGELFF. The CDR3 DNA reads as TGTGCCTGGAGTAAACTCCTCACCGGGGAGCTGTTTTTT.

The CDR3 reads CASSIKIPGQGNYEQYF. In nucleotides, the CDR3 is TGTGCCAGTAGTATTAAGATACCGGGACAGGGGAACTACGAGCAGTACTTC. The V call is TRBV19, the J call TRBJ2-7; TRBD1 matches 10 bases. CDR3 length: 17 amino acids. Looked up from germline, CDR1 is LNHDA and CDR2 is SQIVND (reference sequence). The J segment lost 3 bases and the V segment lost 3 bases, leaving 11 bases of the junction unmatched.

The chain couples TRBV7-9 to TRBJ2-1; tentatively, D is TRBD1 (6 bases). This CDR3 has 15 residues. Trimming removed 5 bases at V and 0 bases at J, with 11 bases between. From germline, CDR1 is SEHNR and CDR2 FQNEAQ (reference sequence). The CDR3 nucleotides are TGTGCCAGCAGCATCAGACAGGCCTCCTACAATGAGCAGTTCTTC. It is translated as CASSIRQASYNEQFF.

This chain joins TRBV28 and TRBJ2-1, with 10 bases lining up with TRBD1. CDR1 MDHEN and CDR2 SYDVKM come from the germline V gene. V lost 6 bases and J lost 3; bases outside the gene matches: 2. CDR3 length: 14 amino acids. CDR3 sequence: CASRTGGNYNEQFF. The CDR3 region has the DNA TGTGCCAGCAGGACAGGGGGCAACTACAATGAGCAGTTCTTC. Based on the CDR3 plus reference TRBV28 and TRBJ2-1, the full variable domain is DVKVTQSSRYLVKRTGEKVFLECVQDMDHENMFWYRQDPGLGLRLIYFSYDVKMKEKGDIPEGYSVSREKKERFSLILESASTNQTSMYLCASRTGGNYNEQFFGPGTRLTVL.

CDR3: CASSLASEGNTIYF. The CDR3 nucleotides read TGTGCCAGCAGCTTGGCCTCAGAAGGAAACACCATATATTTT. V gene TRBV5-5 combines with J gene TRBJ1-3; D uncertain. The V gene lost 0 bases and the J gene lost 4 bases, with 8 bases spanning the gap. The germline gives CDR1 SGHKS, CDR2 YYEKEE (reference sequence). This CDR3 is 14 amino acids long. Using reference TRBV5-5 and TRBJ1-3 for the parts outside the CDR3, the full variable domain is DAGVTQSPTHLIKTRGQQVTLRCSPISGHKSVSWYQQVLGQGPQFIFQYYEKEERGRGNFPDRFSARQFPNYSSELNVNALLLGDSALYLCASSLASEGNTIYFGEGSWLTVV.

This clone was detected only a few times. The chain has TRBV18 and TRBJ2-1; D is perhaps TRBD2 (6 bases). Per the germline V gene, CDR1 is KGHSH and CDR2 is LQKENI. Trimming left V 5 bases short and J 0 bases short, with 14 bases between. This CDR3 has 16 amino acids. The CDR3 DNA is TGTGCCAGCTCAGCCGTTCTAGCGCGCTCCTACAATGAGCAGTTCTTC. The encoded protein is CASSAVLARSYNEQFF. Full variable domain (outside the CDR3, taken from reference TRBV18 and TRBJ2-1): NAGVMQNPRHLVRRRGQEARLRCSPMKGHSHVYWYRQLPEEGLKFMVYLQKENIIDESGMPKERFSAEFPKEGPSILRIQQVVRGDSAAYFCASSAVLARSYNEQFFGPGTRLTVL.

The gene calls are TRBV9 and TRBJ2-1; maybe TRBD1 (6 bases). This CDR3 region has 15 residues. From germline, CDR1 is SGDLS and CDR2 YYNGEE. Trimming pared 0 bases from V and 2 bases from J, leaving 9 bases between. Here the CDR3 reads CASSVGQAAYNEQFF. In DNA form, the CDR3 reads TGTGCCAGCAGCGTAGGACAGGCCGCCTACAATGAGCAGTTCTTC.

The gene calls are TRBV10-3 and TRBJ2-1, with a possible D match to TRBD2 (5 bases). Germline loops: CDR1 ENHRY, CDR2 SYGVKD. This CDR3 spans 12 amino acids. V shed 4 bases and J shed 5 bases, with 6 bases lying between them. The CDR3 sequence: CAISGGNNEQFF. Here the CDR3 DNA reads TGTGCCATCAGTGGAGGGAACAATGAGCAGTTCTTC.

The genes are TRBV4-1 and TRBJ2-7, with D perhaps TRBD1 (5 bases). Germline loops: CDR1 MGHRA, CDR2 YSYEKL. This CDR3 spans 15 amino acids. V lost 4 bases, J lost 2 bases, and 15 bases lay in between. The CDR3, as DNA: TGCGCCAGCAGCCCGGTCCAGGGTAACCCCTACGAGCAGTACTTC. This sequence encodes CASSPVQGNPYEQYF.

The chain employs TRBV30 and TRBJ2-1; D possibly corresponds to TRBD2 (6 bases). V lost 5 bases and J lost 0, with 11 bases in between. The germline CDR1 and CDR2 sequences are GTSNPN and SVGIG (reference sequence). The CDR3 sequence is 14 residues long. CDR3: CAWLARSSYNEQFF. The CDR3 bases are TGTGCCTGGCTAGCGAGAAGCTCCTACAATGAGCAGTTCTTC.

A single count supports this clone. The V gene is TRBV30, the J gene TRBJ2-1; D gene ambiguous. Trimming removed 7 bases from V and 5 bases from J, with 21 bases in between. Germline V gene lookup returns CDR1 GTSNPN and CDR2 SVGIG (reference sequence). The CDR3 loop spans 15 amino acids. CDR3 amino acids: CASRKPGHLNNEQFF. The CDR3 DNA is TGTGCCTCACGAAAGCCCGGTCATCTGAACAATGAGCAGTTCTTC.